This passage covers 10 T cell receptor beta chains from one sample sequenced in a study of neurological immune-mediated disorders. TCRdb independently ran MiXCR on the 5' RACE reads; one entry per CDR3 protein. Found here are 40,000 to 55,000 distinct CDR3 sequences, approximately 10% of them singletons; the top ten hold about 20%. Specimen: PBMCs. Receptors originate from a middle-aged woman with HTLV-1-associated myelopathy (HAM/TSP).

Only a few counts were recorded for this clonotype. J is TRBJ2-7 and V is TRBV20-1, with 8 bases identical to TRBD1. V was pared by 4 bases and J by 3 bases, with 11 bases of the junction left unmatched. Germline V CDR1 and CDR2: DFQATT, SNEGSKA (reference sequence). The CDR3 length is 15 residues. CDR3 coding DNA: TGCAGTGCTACCATCAGGGGGCAGGGGTACTACGAGCAGTACTTC. Residues: CSATIRGQGYYEQYF.

As for this clonotype: This clone may be a read error of a much larger clone one base away. The chain has TRBV20-1 and TRBJ1-5; 7 bases are shared with TRBD1. This CDR3 region has 13 residues. Germline-derived CDR1 and CDR2 are DFQATT and SNEGSKA (reference sequence). CDR3 in amino acids: CSAEGAGNQLQHF. DNA of the CDR3: TGCAGTGCAGAGGGGGCTGGCAATCAGCTCCAGCATTTT.

This clonotype occurred many times. The J gene is TRBJ2-2, the V gene TRBV3-1; 10 bases fit TRBD1. The V gene end was trimmed by 1 base and the J gene end by 3 bases; junction bases not matched to a gene: 2. The CDR3 consists of 16 residues. The germline gives CDR1 LGHDT, CDR2 YNNKEL (reference sequence). The CDR3 coding sequence is TGTGCCAGCAGCCAAGGGGGACAGGGGTACACCGGGGAGCTGTTTTTT. It is translated as CASSQGGQGYTGELFF.

At least ten counts were recorded for this clonotype. The chain employs TRBV4-1 and TRBJ2-4; no firm D call. The CDR3 covers 14 residues. V gave up 0 bases and J gave up 8 bases, with 11 bases separating them. Germline V gene sequence: CDR1 MGHRA, CDR2 YSYEKL. This chain's CDR3 is CASSQEPHWDIQYF. CDR3 in DNA: TGCGCCAGCAGCCAAGAGCCTCATTGGGACATTCAGTACTTC.

This clonotype came up many times. The chain employs TRBV12-3 or TRBV12-4 and TRBJ1-1; D may be TRBD1 (5 bases). Trimming took off 5 bases at V and 1 base at J, with 17 bases between the two ends. This CDR3 spans 16 amino acids. The CDR3 spells CASSPPLRGRNTEAFF. CDR3 DNA: TGTGCCAGCAGTCCTCCTTTAAGGGGAAGGAACACTGAAGCTTTCTTT.

This clonotype was found many times. V usage is TRBV12-3 or TRBV12-4 and J usage is TRBJ1-3; D remains ambiguous. V was shortened by 3 bases and J by 0 bases, with 6 bases between the two germline ends. This CDR3 has 14 residues. CDR3 protein: CASSFKSSGNTIYF. CDR3 coding DNA: TGTGCCAGCAGTTTCAAATCCTCTGGAAACACCATATATTTT.

There are many counts of this clonotype. This sequence joins TRBV20-1 and TRBJ2-1, with 8 bases fitting TRBD2. This CDR3 is built from 18 residues. V shed 0 bases, J shed 3 bases, and the junction held 13 bases outside the gene matches. Germline CDR1 reads DFQATT; CDR2 reads SNEGSKA (reference sequence). DNA of the CDR3: TGCAGTGCTAGAGATCCTAGCTCGTCTAGCGGGCGCTACAATGAGCAGTTCTTC. Translated, it gives CSARDPSSSSGRYNEQFF.

This clonotype was seen ten or more times. The chain recombines TRBV6-5 with TRBJ2-7; no definite D call. Germline CDR1 reads MNHEY; CDR2 reads SVGAGI. Trimming removed 4 bases at V and 5 bases at J, with 12 bases between. The CDR3 consists of 13 residues. CDR3 coding DNA: TGTGCCAGCAGTTCCGGCGTTCGGCACGAGCAGTACTTC. Its translation is CASSSGVRHEQYF.

This clonotype was found many times. The chain joins TRBV25-1 to TRBJ1-2, with 12 bases aligning to TRBD1. Trimming cost V 3 bases and J 10 bases; bases outside gene matches: 6. The CDR3 runs 14 residues. Germline loops: CDR1 MGHDK, CDR2 SYGVNS. As DNA, the CDR3 is TGTGCCAGCAGTGAGACCGGGACAGGGGGCGACTACACCTTC. Translation gives CASSETGTGGDYTF.

This clonotype was counted at least ten times. This chain uses TRBV5-1 with TRBJ2-2; D gene uncertain. Germline CDR1 reads SGHRS; CDR2 reads YFSETQ. The V gene lost 0 bases and the J gene lost 1 base, with 4 bases spanning the gap. This CDR3 has 14 amino acids. The CDR3 nucleotides read TGCGCCAGCAGCTTGGGGCAGAACACCGGGGAGCTGTTTTTT. It encodes CASSLGQNTGELFF.